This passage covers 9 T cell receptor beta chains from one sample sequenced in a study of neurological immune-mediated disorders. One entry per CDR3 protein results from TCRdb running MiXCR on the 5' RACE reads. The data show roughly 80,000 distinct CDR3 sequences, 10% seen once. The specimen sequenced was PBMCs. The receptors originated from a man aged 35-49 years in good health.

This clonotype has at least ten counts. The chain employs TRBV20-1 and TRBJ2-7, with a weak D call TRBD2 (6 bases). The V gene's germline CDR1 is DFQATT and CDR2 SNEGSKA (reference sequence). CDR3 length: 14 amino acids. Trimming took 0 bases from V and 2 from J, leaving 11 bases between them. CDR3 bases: TGCAGTGCTAGAGATCCGAGCGGGCCCTACGAGCAGTACTTC. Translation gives CSARDPSGPYEQYF.

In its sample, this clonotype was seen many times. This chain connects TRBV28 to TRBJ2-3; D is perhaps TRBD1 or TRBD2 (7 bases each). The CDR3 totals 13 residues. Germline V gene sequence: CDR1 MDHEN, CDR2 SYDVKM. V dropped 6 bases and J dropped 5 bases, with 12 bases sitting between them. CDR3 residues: CASSPGGVDTQYF. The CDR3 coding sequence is TGTGCCAGCAGCCCAGGGGGGGTAGATACGCAGTATTTT.

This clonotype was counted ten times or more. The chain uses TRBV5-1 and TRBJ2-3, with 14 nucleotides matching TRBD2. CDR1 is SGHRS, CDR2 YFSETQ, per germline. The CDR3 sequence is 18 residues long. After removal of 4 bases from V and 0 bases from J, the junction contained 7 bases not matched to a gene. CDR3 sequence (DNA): TGCGCCAGCAGCCCGGGACTAGCGGGGGACCCTAGCACAGATACGCAGTATTTT. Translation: CASSPGLAGDPSTDTQYF.

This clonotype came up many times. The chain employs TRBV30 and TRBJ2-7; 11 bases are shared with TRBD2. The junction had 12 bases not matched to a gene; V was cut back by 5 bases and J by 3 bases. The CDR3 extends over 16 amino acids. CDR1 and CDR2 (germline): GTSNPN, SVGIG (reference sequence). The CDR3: CAWASPGLAGGYEQYF. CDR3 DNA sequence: TGTGCCTGGGCCTCCCCGGGGCTAGCGGGGGGCTACGAGCAGTACTTC.

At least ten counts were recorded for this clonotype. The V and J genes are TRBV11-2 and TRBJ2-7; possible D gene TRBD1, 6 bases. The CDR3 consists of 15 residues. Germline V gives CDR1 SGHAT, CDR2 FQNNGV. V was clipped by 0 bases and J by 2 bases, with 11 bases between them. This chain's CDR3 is CASSLDKGVTYEQYF. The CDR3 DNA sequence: TGTGCCAGCAGCTTAGATAAGGGGGTGACCTACGAGCAGTACTTC.

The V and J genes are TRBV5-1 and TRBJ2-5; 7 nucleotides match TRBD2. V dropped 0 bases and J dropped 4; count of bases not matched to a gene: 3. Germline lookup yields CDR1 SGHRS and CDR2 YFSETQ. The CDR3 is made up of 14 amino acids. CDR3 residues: CASSLASGGETQYF. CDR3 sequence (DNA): TGCGCCAGCAGCTTGGCATCGGGGGGAGAGACCCAGTACTTC.

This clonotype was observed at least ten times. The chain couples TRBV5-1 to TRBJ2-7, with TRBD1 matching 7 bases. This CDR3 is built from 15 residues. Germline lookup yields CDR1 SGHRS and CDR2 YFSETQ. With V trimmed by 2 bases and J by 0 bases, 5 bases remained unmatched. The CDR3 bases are TGCGCCAGCAGCTTACAGGGGCGAAGCTCCTACGAGCAGTACTTC. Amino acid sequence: CASSLQGRSSYEQYF.

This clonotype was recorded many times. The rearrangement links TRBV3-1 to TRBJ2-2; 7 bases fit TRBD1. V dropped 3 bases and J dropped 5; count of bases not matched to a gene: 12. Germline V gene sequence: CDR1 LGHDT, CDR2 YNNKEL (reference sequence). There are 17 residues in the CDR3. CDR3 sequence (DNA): TGTGCCAGCAGCCAGCCCCCCGGGACAGAAGGGACCGGGGAGCTGTTTTTT. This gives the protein CASSQPPGTEGTGELFF.

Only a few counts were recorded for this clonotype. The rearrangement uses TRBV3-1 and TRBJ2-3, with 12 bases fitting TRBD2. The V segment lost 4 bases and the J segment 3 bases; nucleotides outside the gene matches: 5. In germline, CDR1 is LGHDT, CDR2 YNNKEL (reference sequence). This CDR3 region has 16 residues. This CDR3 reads CASSRTSGVVTDTQYF. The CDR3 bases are TGTGCCAGCAGCCGGACTAGCGGGGTAGTAACAGATACGCAGTATTTT.